The 28 T cell receptor beta chains presented below share a single source sample, sequenced in a study of blood T cell repertoires in COVID-19. Assay: immunoSEQ multiplex PCR; the TCRdb copy retains only in-frame clones and omits some. The sample consists of almost 100,000 clones, 86% of them appearing once. Sequencing was performed on peripheral blood. Every receptor here comes from a man in his forties or fifties with acute or convalescent COVID-19.

The sample holds a few counts of this clone. The J gene is TRBJ1-6, the V gene TRBV5-1; TRBD1 might be the D (6 bases). Germline lookup yields CDR1 SGHRS and CDR2 YFSETQ. This CDR3 contains 16 residues. V was clipped by 0 bases and J by 8 bases, with 15 bases between them. The CDR3 bases are TGCGCCAGCAGCTTGGGACACCGGGACACGGATTCACCCCTCCACTTT. It codes for CASSLGHRDTDSPLHF.

The chain employs TRBV27 and TRBJ2-1; no clear D. Trimming left V 4 bases short and J 4 bases short, with 11 bases between. Germline V gene data show CDR1 as MNHEY and CDR2 as SMNVEV (reference sequence). The CDR3 loop spans 14 amino acids. The CDR3 coding sequence is TGTGCCAGCAGTTCACGGTACGGGTACAATGAGCAGTTCTTC. It yields the protein CASSSRYGYNEQFF.

The V gene is TRBV12-5, the J gene TRBJ2-2, with TRBD2 matching over 7 bases. V lost 2 bases to trimming and J lost 0 bases; unmatched junction nucleotides: 3. Per the germline V gene, CDR1 is LGHNT and CDR2 is FRNRAP. The CDR3 has 16 amino acids. The CDR3 spells CASGLIAGANTGELFF. As DNA, the CDR3 is TGTGCTAGTGGTTTGATAGCGGGTGCGAACACCGGGGAGCTGTTTTTT.

The chain employs TRBV9 and TRBJ2-7; 10 nucleotides match TRBD1. This CDR3 is built from 14 residues. Trimming at V came to 3 bases and at J to 6 bases, leaving 6 bases not matched to a gene. CDR1 is SGDLS, CDR2 YYNGEE, per germline. The DNA for the CDR3 is TGTGCCAGCAGCGCCCCCGGGACAGGGGTCGAGCAGTACTTC. It encodes CASSAPGTGVEQYF.

The chain carries TRBV28 and TRBJ2-7; a weak D match, TRBD1 (8 bases). CDR1 is MDHEN, CDR2 SYDVKM, per germline. CDR3 length: 12 residues. V lost 9 bases to trimming and J lost 3 bases, with 12 bases between them. Written as DNA, the CDR3 is TGTGCCAGTACAGGGGGGGGCTACGAGCAGTACTTC. It is translated as CASTGGGYEQYF.

This chain joins TRBV18 and TRBJ2-2, with 12 bases aligning to TRBD2. The CDR3 contains 16 residues. Germline lookup yields CDR1 KGHSH and CDR2 LQKENI. Trimming cost V 2 bases and J 7 bases; bases outside gene matches: 5. The CDR3 region is CASSPRLAGANGELFF. Here the CDR3 DNA reads TGTGCCAGCTCACCAAGACTAGCGGGAGCGAACGGGGAGCTGTTTTTT.

The J gene is TRBJ1-4, the V gene TRBV15; D not resolved. V was shortened by 5 bases and J by 2 bases, with 12 bases between the two germline ends. Germline V CDR1 and CDR2: LNHNV, YYDKDF (reference sequence). The CDR3 consists of 15 residues. The CDR3 DNA reads TGTGCCACCAGCTTCGTGCGGGAGACTAATGAAAAACTGTTTTTT. It translates to CATSFVRETNEKLFF. The variable domain in full, with the rest retrieved from reference TRBV15 and TRBJ1-4, is DAMVIQNPRYQVTQFGKPVTLSCSQTLNHNVMYWYQQKSSQAPKLLFHYYDKDFNNEADTPDNFQSRRPNTSFCFLDIRSPGLGDTAMYLCATSFVRETNEKLFFGSGTQLSVL.

A few counts support this clone. This chain connects TRBV2 to TRBJ2-7, with D tentatively TRBD1 (5 bases). The CDR3 sequence is 14 residues long. The V gene's germline CDR1 is SNHLY and CDR2 FYNNEI. V was pared by 7 bases and J by 0 bases, with 13 bases between. The CDR3 DNA reads as TGTGCCAGCACCTCCGGACACAGCTCCTACGAGCAGTACTTC. Amino acids: CASTSGHSSYEQYF.

The chain couples TRBV21-1 to TRBJ2-7; whether TRBD2, the table's D call, matches the DNA was not checked. TRBV21-1 is noted as a pseudogene. The CDR3 consists of 15 residues. The CDR3 sequence: CASSKGGRSPHEQYF. The CDR3, as DNA: TGTGCCAGCAGCAAAGGCGGGAGGAGTCCGCACGAGCAGTACTTC.

The J gene is TRBJ1-1, the V gene TRBV6-5, with 7 bases lining up with TRBD1. V lost 4 bases, J lost 3 bases, and 8 bases stayed unmatched. The length of the CDR3 is 15 residues. CDR1 and CDR2 from the germline V gene are MNHEY and SVGAGI. The CDR3 sequence is CASSSPVTGDTEAFF. Here the CDR3 DNA reads TGTGCCAGCAGTTCCCCAGTTACAGGGGACACTGAAGCTTTCTTT.

In DNA form, the CDR3 reads TGTGCCAGCAGCCCGGGACTAGCGGGAGGGTTAAATACGCAGTATTTT. Translation: CASSPGLAGGLNTQYF. This chain links TRBV14 with TRBJ2-3; 16 bases agree with TRBD2. The germline V gene encodes CDR1 SGHDN and CDR2 FVKESK. This CDR3 region has 16 residues. Trimming cost V 4 bases and J 7 bases; bases outside gene matches: 5.

DNA of the CDR3: TGTGCCAGCAGCCAAGCGGGAGGAGGACAGGGGGCTCTCGGCTATGGCTACACCTTC. Translating it yields CASSQAGGGQGALGYGYTF. This chain joins TRBV4-2 and TRBJ1-2, with TRBD1 matching over 11 bases. The germline V gene encodes CDR1 LGHNA and CDR2 YNFKEQ. V trimming: 1 base; J trimming: 4 bases; junction bases outside the gene matches: 14. The CDR3 is 19 residues long.

The chain uses TRBV10-3 and TRBJ2-1; 12 bases map to TRBD2. CDR1 is ENHRY, CDR2 SYGVKD, per germline. The CDR3 is 15 residues long. The ends lost 4 bases at V and 6 bases at J; junction bases unmatched: 4. The CDR3 DNA is TGTGCCATCAGTGCCCTAGCGGGAGGGGTCAATGAGCAGTTCTTC. The encoded protein is CAISALAGGVNEQFF.

The V call is TRBV12-3 or TRBV12-4, the J call TRBJ2-7; 7 nucleotides align to TRBD1. CDR3 length equals 13 residues. Trimming took 6 bases from V and 0 from J; bases not matched to a gene: 2. This chain's CDR3 is CASSWDSSYEQYF. The CDR3 DNA follows: TGTGCCAGCAGCTGGGACAGCTCCTACGAGCAGTACTTC.

V usage is TRBV5-6 and J usage is TRBJ1-1, with D perhaps TRBD1 (6 bases). V gave up 0 bases and J gave up 3 bases, with 9 bases separating them. The CDR3 has 14 residues. Germline CDR1 SGHDT, CDR2 YYEEEE. The CDR3 DNA reads TGTGCCAGCAGCTTGGAAGGGGGAGACACTGAAGCTTTCTTT. Protein sequence: CASSLEGGDTEAFF.

The chain has TRBV5-4 and TRBJ2-1; 10 bases agree with TRBD1. The V and J ends lost 3 bases and 8 bases, in that order; junction bases with no gene match: 5. This CDR3 has 14 amino acids. Germline CDR1 is SGHNT and CDR2 is YYREEE (reference sequence). CDR3 residues: CASSYRQGADEQFF. DNA of the CDR3: TGTGCCAGCAGCTACCGACAGGGGGCCGATGAGCAGTTCTTC.

This clone appeared a single time. The chain carries TRBV5-1 and TRBJ1-1; a weak D match, TRBD1 (5 bases). The CDR3 length is 13 residues. V lost 5 bases and J 0 bases, leaving 8 bases between the germline ends. Per germline, CDR1 SGHRS and CDR2 YFSETQ. The CDR3 DNA follows: TGCGCCAGCAGTATAGGGGTGAACACTGAAGCTTTCTTT. The encoded protein is CASSIGVNTEAFF.

The rearrangement joins TRBV19 to TRBJ1-5, with TRBD1 identical over 7 bases. The CDR3 totals 15 residues. Per the germline V gene, CDR1 is LNHDA and CDR2 is SQIVND (reference sequence). V lost 1 base and J lost 6; bases outside the gene matches: 6. CDR3 in amino acids: CASSIGRGVVQPQHF. The CDR3 DNA reads as TGTGCCAGTAGTATAGGCAGGGGGGTGGTTCAGCCCCAGCATTTT.

The chain links TRBV11-3 to TRBJ2-7, with TRBD1 matching 8 bases. The CDR3 has 13 amino acids. After removal of 6 bases from V and 6 bases from J, the junction contained 7 bases not matched to a gene. In germline, CDR1 is SGHNT, CDR2 YENEEA. CDR3 loop: CASRDRASVEQYF. DNA for the CDR3: TGTGCCAGCAGGGACAGGGCGTCGGTCGAGCAGTACTTC. Combining the CDR3 with reference TRBV11-3 and TRBJ2-7 gives the whole variable domain EAGVVQSPRYKIIEKKQPVAFWCNPISGHNTLYWYLQNLGQGPELLIRYENEEAVDDSQLPKDRFSAERLKGVDSTLKIQPAELGDSAVYLCASRDRASVEQYFGPGTRLTVT.

This chain links TRBV19 with TRBJ1-5; D may be TRBD1 (5 bases). Germline lookup yields CDR1 LNHDA and CDR2 SQIVND (reference sequence). V was shortened by 10 bases and J by 0 bases, with 13 bases between the two germline ends. CDR3 length equals 14 residues. Here the CDR3 DNA reads TGTGCCACCAAGGGACTGTATAGCAATCAGCCCCAGCATTTT. Its translation is CATKGLYSNQPQHF.

V and J are TRBV30 and TRBJ2-2; maybe TRBD1 (6 bases). V gave up 4 bases and J gave up 6 bases, with 9 bases separating them. In germline, CDR1 is GTSNPN, CDR2 SVGIG (reference sequence). The CDR3 length is 12 residues. The CDR3 region is CAWNRDPGELFF. For the CDR3, the DNA is TGTGCCTGGAACAGGGATCCCGGGGAGCTGTTTTTT.

J is TRBJ2-3 and V is TRBV18; 7 bases match TRBD2. Germline loops: CDR1 KGHSH, CDR2 LQKENI. With 2 bases clipped from V and 4 bases from J, the junction kept 9 bases outside the gene matches. The CDR3 sequence is 16 residues long. The CDR3 coding sequence is TGTGCCAGCTCACCAACGGCAGCGGGGAGGCCAGATACGCAGTATTTT. Its translation is CASSPTAAGRPDTQYF.

The chain is built from TRBV7-9 and TRBJ2-7, with 10 bases aligning to TRBD2. V shed 1 base and J 7 bases; nucleotides not matched to a gene: 7. This CDR3 has 15 residues. CDR1 and CDR2 from the germline V gene are SEHNR and FQNEAQ (reference sequence). This CDR3 is CASSLEASGSGEQYF. CDR3 DNA: TGTGCCAGCAGCTTAGAGGCTAGCGGGAGTGGGGAGCAGTACTTC.

This chain joins TRBV10-1 and TRBJ1-6; 7 nucleotides line up with TRBD1. The CDR3 length is 16 residues. The germline V gene encodes CDR1 WNHNN and CDR2 SYGVQD (reference sequence). The V and J ends lost 0 bases and 8 bases, in that order; junction bases with no gene match: 7. CDR3 in DNA: TGCGCCAGCAGTGAGTCGGAGGACAGGCTAGATTCACCCCTCCACTTT. Translation: CASSESEDRLDSPLHF.

The V call is TRBV7-2, the J call TRBJ1-1, with 9 bases that match TRBD1. The CDR3 runs 13 residues. Germline CDR1 is SGHTA and CDR2 is FQGNSA. Trimming removed 4 bases from V and 6 bases from J; junction bases left unmatched: 3. CDR3 region: CASSSYRGPEAFF. The CDR3 DNA follows: TGTGCCAGCAGCTCCTACAGGGGGCCTGAAGCTTTCTTT.

V and J are TRBV7-3 and TRBJ2-7, with 10 bases identical to TRBD1. The CDR3 extends over 13 amino acids. The V and J ends lost 8 bases and 3 bases, in that order; junction bases with no gene match: 4. Germline lookup yields CDR1 SGHTA and CDR2 FQGTGA. The CDR3 reads CASGTGVGYEQYF. CDR3 bases: TGTGCCAGCGGGACAGGGGTGGGCTACGAGCAGTACTTC.

The chain is built from TRBV5-1 and TRBJ2-3, with 11 bases aligning to TRBD2. The CDR3 runs to 19 residues. Germline lookup yields CDR1 SGHRS and CDR2 YFSETQ. The V and J ends lost 4 bases and 0 bases, in that order; junction bases with no gene match: 13. CDR3 bases: TGCGCCAGCAGCGCCGTGGGACTAGCGGTGGCCCCTAGCACAGATACGCAGTATTTT. It is translated as CASSAVGLAVAPSTDTQYF. Using reference TRBV5-1 and TRBJ2-3 for the parts outside the CDR3, the full variable domain is KAGVTQTPRYLIKTRGQQVTLSCSPISGHRSVSWYQQTPGQGLQFLFEYFSETQRNKGNFPGRFSGRQFSNSRSEMNVSTLELGDSALYLCASSAVGLAVAPSTDTQYFGPGTRLTVL.

The rearrangement links TRBV11-3 to TRBJ1-4, with a weak D call TRBD1 (6 bases). The CDR3 runs to 15 residues. Trimming stripped 5 bases from V and 6 bases from J, with 16 bases between. CDR1 is SGHNT, CDR2 YENEEA, per germline. CDR3 DNA sequence: TGTGCCAGCAGCGCCTACAGGGAAGGGGATGAAAAACTGTTTTTT. The encoded protein is CASSAYREGDEKLFF.